This is a list of T cell receptor beta chains from one sample in a study of blood T cell repertoires in COVID-19. Assay: immunoSEQ multiplex PCR; the TCRdb copy retains only in-frame clones and omits some. This sample yields 450,000 or so clones, of which nearly 90% are seen a single time; 0.7% to 1% belongs to the top ten. The sequenced sample was peripheral blood. Source of these receptors: a man between 18 and 29 years old with COVID-19, enrolled during active disease. The CDR3 runs from the conserved cysteine through the conserved F or W. D genes are given only for firm matches. Some rows mark clone size as missing; the rest say once, few, many or name a class of expanded clone.

clone_size: -
j_call: TRBJ2-3
d_call: TRBD2
v_call: TRBV12-5
cdr3_nt: TGTGCTAGTGGTGCCCCTCTAGCGGGGGCTAGAGATACGCAGTATTTT
cdr3_aa: CASGAPLAGARDTQYF

clone_size: -
j_call: TRBJ2-6
d_call: TRBD1
v_call: TRBV10-2
cdr3_nt: TGCGCCAGCATAGGAGGGACAGGGGGCATTTCTGGGGCCAACGTCCTGACTTTC
cdr3_aa: CASIGGTGGISGANVLTF

clone_size: -
j_call: TRBJ2-5
d_call: -
v_call: TRBV3-1/TRBV3-2
cdr3_nt: TGTGCCAGTCGTCGGGACTTAAAAGAGACCCAGTACTTC
cdr3_aa: CASRRDLKETQYF

clone_size: -
j_call: TRBJ1-6
d_call: TRBD1
v_call: TRBV7-8
cdr3_nt: TGTGCCAGCAGCCGGGACAGATATAATTCACCCCTCCACTTT
cdr3_aa: CASSRDRYNSPLHF

clone_size: -
j_call: TRBJ1-1
d_call: -
v_call: TRBV24-1
cdr3_nt: TGTGCCACCAGCCCGACAGGAAGGACTGAAGCTTTCTTT
cdr3_aa: CATSPTGRTEAFF

clone_size: few
j_call: TRBJ1-3
d_call: -
v_call: TRBV7-2
cdr3_nt: TGTGCCAGCAGCCCGGGGGGAACGGGCGGAAACACCATATATTTT
cdr3_aa: CASSPGGTGGNTIYF

clone_size: -
j_call: TRBJ2-2
d_call: -
v_call: TRBV5-1
cdr3_nt: TGCGCCAGCAGCTTGGCGGCTAGAGGGTCCGGGGAGCTGTTTTTT
cdr3_aa: CASSLAARGSGELFF

clone_size: -
j_call: TRBJ1-6
d_call: -
v_call: TRBV5-6
cdr3_nt: TGTGCCAGCAGCTTGACCCGGGGGAGAGATAATTCACCCCTCCACTTT
cdr3_aa: CASSLTRGRDNSPLHF

clone_size: -
j_call: TRBJ2-7
d_call: TRBD1
v_call: TRBV29-1
cdr3_nt: TGCAGCGCCGGGACAGGGGGCGTCTCCTACGAGCAGTACTTC
cdr3_aa: CSAGTGGVSYEQYF

clone_size: -
j_call: TRBJ2-1
d_call: -
v_call: TRBV18
cdr3_nt: TGTGCCAGCTCACCACCGAACGGCTACAATGAGCAGTTCTTC
cdr3_aa: CASSPPNGYNEQFF

clone_size: -
j_call: TRBJ2-3
d_call: -
v_call: TRBV5-5
cdr3_nt: TGTGCCAGCAGCTTTGGGCAGGGCACAGATACGCAGTATTTT
cdr3_aa: CASSFGQGTDTQYF

clone_size: few
j_call: TRBJ1-1
d_call: -
v_call: TRBV5-4
cdr3_nt: TGTGCCAGCAGCTTACGAGGGATCACTGAAGCTTTCTTT
cdr3_aa: CASSLRGITEAFF

clone_size: -
j_call: TRBJ2-7
d_call: -
v_call: TRBV2
cdr3_nt: TGTGCCAGCAGTGGAGTACAGGGTTTCTACGAGCAGTACTTC
cdr3_aa: CASSGVQGFYEQYF

clone_size: -
j_call: TRBJ1-5
d_call: -
v_call: TRBV29-1
cdr3_nt: TGCAGCGTTGGTGGGCCGGGATTGCCCCAGCATTTT
cdr3_aa: CSVGGPGLPQHF

clone_size: few
j_call: TRBJ2-3
d_call: TRBD2
v_call: TRBV5-1
cdr3_nt: TGCGCCAGCAGCTTGGTGAGACCGGGAGGGGCAGATACGCAGTATTTT
cdr3_aa: CASSLVRPGGADTQYF

clone_size: -
j_call: TRBJ2-7
d_call: -
v_call: TRBV15
cdr3_nt: TGTGCCACCAGCACCCCAGGGGGTTTGGAGGGGGGCTACGAGCAGTACTTC
cdr3_aa: CATSTPGGLEGGYEQYF

clone_size: -
j_call: TRBJ2-7
d_call: -
v_call: TRBV5-5
cdr3_nt: TGTGCCAGCAGCTTGGGTCAGGTTCTTCACGAGCAGTACTTC
cdr3_aa: CASSLGQVLHEQYF

clone_size: -
j_call: TRBJ2-3
d_call: TRBD1
v_call: TRBV7-8
cdr3_nt: TGTGCCAGCAGCTTGGACAGGGGAACAGATACGCAGTATTTT
cdr3_aa: CASSLDRGTDTQYF

clone_size: once
j_call: TRBJ2-5
d_call: TRBD2
v_call: TRBV11-2
cdr3_nt: TGTGCCAGCAGCCCGTCTCTAGCGGGAGGACAAGAGACCCAGTACTTC
cdr3_aa: CASSPSLAGGQETQYF

clone_size: -
j_call: TRBJ2-4
d_call: -
v_call: TRBV15
cdr3_nt: TGTGCCACCAGCAGAGAGGCCCCAAACATTCAGTACTTC
cdr3_aa: CATSREAPNIQYF

clone_size: -
j_call: TRBJ2-7
d_call: -
v_call: TRBV4-1
cdr3_nt: TGTGCCAGCAGCCAAGGTCCAGGGTCCCACGAGCAGTACTTC
cdr3_aa: CASSQGPGSHEQYF

clone_size: -
j_call: TRBJ1-5
d_call: TRBD1
v_call: TRBV19
cdr3_nt: TGTGCCAGTAGTCCAAGGACAGGGGGCCTGCTCAATCAGCCCCAGCATTTT
cdr3_aa: CASSPRTGGLLNQPQHF

clone_size: -
j_call: TRBJ1-6
d_call: -
v_call: TRBV11-2
cdr3_nt: TGTGCCAGCAGCTTTGAAGCAGGGAGGAATTCACCCCTCCACTTT
cdr3_aa: CASSFEAGRNSPLHF

clone_size: -
j_call: TRBJ1-4
d_call: -
v_call: TRBV6-1
cdr3_nt: TGTGCCAGCAGTGAAGTCAGGGCTGGTGAAAAACTGTTTTTT
cdr3_aa: CASSEVRAGEKLFF

clone_size: -
j_call: TRBJ1-2
d_call: -
v_call: TRBV24-1
cdr3_nt: TGTGCCACCAGTGCAGGGGCCAACTATGGCTACACCTTC
cdr3_aa: CATSAGANYGYTF

clone_size: -
j_call: TRBJ1-1
d_call: TRBD1
v_call: TRBV11-3
cdr3_nt: TGTGCCAGCAGCGCCCGACAGGGAATGAACACTGAAGCTTTCTTT
cdr3_aa: CASSARQGMNTEAFF

clone_size: -
j_call: TRBJ2-6
d_call: TRBD1
v_call: TRBV5-1
cdr3_nt: TGCGCCAGCAGCTGGGGACAGGGGACTGGGGCCAACGTCCTGACTTTC
cdr3_aa: CASSWGQGTGANVLTF

clone_size: once
j_call: TRBJ1-2
d_call: -
v_call: TRBV24-1
cdr3_nt: TGTGCCACCTTTGAGGAGGAGGATCCTTCTGGCTATGGCTACACCTTC
cdr3_aa: CATFEEEDPSGYGYTF

clone_size: -
j_call: TRBJ2-3
d_call: -
v_call: TRBV7-8
cdr3_nt: TGTGCCAGCAGCCTACCCCGGACAGATACGCAGTATTTT
cdr3_aa: CASSLPRTDTQYF

clone_size: -
j_call: TRBJ2-1
d_call: TRBD1
v_call: TRBV6-5
cdr3_nt: TGTGCCAGCAGTTACGCAGGGACAGCGCTCGGAGTAGAGCAGTTCTTC
cdr3_aa: CASSYAGTALGVEQFF

clone_size: -
j_call: TRBJ1-2
d_call: -
v_call: TRBV29-1
cdr3_nt: TGCAGCGTTGGTCAGGGTGAGGGCTACACCTTC
cdr3_aa: CSVGQGEGYTF

clone_size: -
j_call: TRBJ1-2
d_call: -
v_call: TRBV5-1
cdr3_nt: TGCGCCAGCAGCTTGACAGCTCTGAACTATGGCTACACCTTC
cdr3_aa: CASSLTALNYGYTF

clone_size: -
j_call: TRBJ2-7
d_call: -
v_call: TRBV27
cdr3_nt: TGTGCCAGCAGTTCCCTAGCAGGCAGATACGAGCAGTACTTC
cdr3_aa: CASSSLAGRYEQYF

clone_size: -
j_call: TRBJ2-7
d_call: -
v_call: TRBV20-1
cdr3_nt: TGCAGCGCTAGGAGTCTCTACGAGCAGTACTTC
cdr3_aa: CSARSLYEQYF

clone_size: -
j_call: TRBJ2-5
d_call: -
v_call: TRBV7-3
cdr3_nt: TGTGCCAGCAGCTCTAGACTGCCCCGGGAGACCCAGTACTTC
cdr3_aa: CASSSRLPRETQYF

clone_size: few
j_call: TRBJ2-5
d_call: TRBD2
v_call: TRBV28
cdr3_nt: TGTGCCAGCAGTTTCTCAGCGGGAGGGCCGAGGGTGGGGCAGGAGACCCAGTACTTC
cdr3_aa: CASSFSAGGPRVGQETQYF

clone_size: -
j_call: TRBJ2-5
d_call: TRBD1
v_call: TRBV5-1
cdr3_nt: TGCGCCAGCAGCTCCGGAGACAGGGATCAAGAGACCCAGTACTTC
cdr3_aa: CASSSGDRDQETQYF